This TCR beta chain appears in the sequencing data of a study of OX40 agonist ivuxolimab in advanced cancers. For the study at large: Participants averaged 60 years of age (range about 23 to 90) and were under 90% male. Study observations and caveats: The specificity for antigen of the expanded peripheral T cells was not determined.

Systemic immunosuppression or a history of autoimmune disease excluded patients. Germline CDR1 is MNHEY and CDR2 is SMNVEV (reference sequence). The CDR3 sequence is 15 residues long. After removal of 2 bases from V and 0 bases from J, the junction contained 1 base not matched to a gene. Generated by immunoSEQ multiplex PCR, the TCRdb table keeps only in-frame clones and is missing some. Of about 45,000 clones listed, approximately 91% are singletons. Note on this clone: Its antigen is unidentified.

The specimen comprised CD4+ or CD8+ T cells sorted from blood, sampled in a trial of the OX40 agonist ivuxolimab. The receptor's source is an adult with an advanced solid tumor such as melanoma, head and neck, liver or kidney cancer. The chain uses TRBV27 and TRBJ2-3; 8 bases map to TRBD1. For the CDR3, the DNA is TGTGCCAGCAGTTTAGGGACAGGTAGCACAGATACGCAGTATTTT. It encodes CASSLGTGSTDTQYF.